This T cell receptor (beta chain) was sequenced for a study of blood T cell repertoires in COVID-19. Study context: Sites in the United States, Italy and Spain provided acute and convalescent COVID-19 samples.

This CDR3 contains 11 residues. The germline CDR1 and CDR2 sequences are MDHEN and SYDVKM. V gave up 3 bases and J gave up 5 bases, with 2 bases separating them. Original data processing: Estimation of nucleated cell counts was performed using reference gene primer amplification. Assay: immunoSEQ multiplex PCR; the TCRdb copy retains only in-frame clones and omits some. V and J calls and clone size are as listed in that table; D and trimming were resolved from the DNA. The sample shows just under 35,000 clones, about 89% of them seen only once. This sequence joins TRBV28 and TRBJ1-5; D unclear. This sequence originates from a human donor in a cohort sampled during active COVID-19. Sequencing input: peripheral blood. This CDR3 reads CASSFDQPQHF. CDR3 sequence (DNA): TGTGCCAGCAGTTTCGATCAGCCCCAGCATTTT.